This T cell receptor beta chain comes out of a study of blood T cells in healthy people across ages. The germline V gene has CDR1 SEHNR and CDR2 FQNEAQ (reference sequence). J gave up 9 bases and V 4 bases, and 6 bases lay outside the gene matches. The CDR3 sequence is 14 residues long. Whole-study findings and limits: The fall in TCR beta diversity per million T cells was roughly linear with age.

The draw of peripheral blood yielded ten milliliters from each donor. A second roughly 6 to 11 cycle PCR used barcoded and J-beta primers. Researchers report that a template-switch adaptor with 12 random nucleotides tagged each cDNA molecule. TCRdb passed the 5' RACE reads through MiXCR, listing each CDR3 protein once. The sample has approximately 1,000,000 distinct CDR3 sequences, around two fifths seen once. About this clonotype itself: The antigen remains unidentified.

The source is a man in his late teens or twenties in good health. The sequencing input was blood. The rearrangement uses TRBV7-9 and TRBJ1-5, with 10 bases identical to TRBD1. CDR3 sequence: CASSSGTGDLPQHF. Here the CDR3 DNA reads TGTGCCAGCAGCTCCGGGACAGGGGACCTGCCCCAGCATTTT.